This T cell receptor beta chain originates from a study of response to subunit inactivated influenza vaccine. Using its own MiXCR run on the RT-PCR reads, TCRdb lists one record per CDR3 protein. The sample includes roughly 700,000 distinct CDR3 sequences, roughly 13% of them seen just once. Sample: PBMCs from blood, taken approximately 15 days before vaccination. The clonotype was recovered from a man aged 50 to 59 who received an inactivated influenza vaccine.

CDR3 nucleotide sequence: TGTGCCAGCAGTCCATGGGGCCCAGATACGCAGTATTTT. This codes for CASSPWGPDTQYF. The chain uses TRBV6-6 and TRBJ2-3; tentatively, D is TRBD1 (5 bases). Germline-derived CDR1 and CDR2 are MNHNY and SVGAGI (reference sequence). The CDR3 spans 13 residues. Trimming took off 5 bases at V and 4 bases at J, with 10 bases between the two ends.